This section outlines one T cell receptor (beta chain) sequence together with its context. This sample is part of a study of control samples from healthy donors and cancer patients. Generated by immunoSEQ multiplex PCR, the TCRdb table keeps only in-frame clones and is missing some. The listing contains roughly 190,000 clones. Trimming cost V 6 bases and J 7 bases; bases outside gene matches: 17. This CDR3 is 17 amino acids long. CDR1 and CDR2 (germline): MDHEN, SYDVKM. The origin of this receptor is a woman younger than 45 in good health. What was sequenced was blood. The chain recombines TRBV28 with TRBJ2-1; 8 nucleotides agree with TRBD1. Written as DNA, the CDR3 is TGTGCCAGCAGCTCCCCCGGGACAGGAAGAGAGAGGAATGAGCAGTTCTTC. Its translation: CASSSPGTGRERNEQFF.